This T cell receptor beta chain comes out of a study of PD-1 blockade in classical Hodgkin lymphoma. Overall study: Patients in the cohort were put on intravenous nivolumab, 3 mg/kg every 2 weeks.

Overall study findings and caveats: Compared with healthy donors, newly diagnosed patients reportedly showed lower baseline TCR diversity.

Relapses following autologous stem cell transplantation were seen in all patients, with brentuximab vedotin exposure varying. About this clone: Its antigen remains unidentified.

V shed 2 bases and J 3 bases; nucleotides not matched to a gene: 6. The CDR3 has 16 residues. Germline assignment: CDR1 SGHDT and CDR2 YYEEEE. Assay used: immunoSEQ multiplex PCR; TCRdb lists only in-frame clones, some missing. Counted here are about 93,000 clones, roughly 79% occurring once; the ten biggest clones make up about 16%. The sequencing here drew on peripheral blood mononuclear cells (PBMCs), taken before the second cycle of nivolumab. The chain carries TRBV5-6 and TRBJ2-1; 9 bases are shared with TRBD1. This receptor was obtained from a human donor with classical Hodgkin lymphoma. CDR3 loop: CASSLPGQGLYNEQFF. The CDR3 coding sequence is TGTGCCAGCAGCTTACCGGGACAGGGCCTCTACAATGAGCAGTTCTTC. The full variable domain, in which reference TRBV5-6 and TRBJ2-1 provide the parts outside the CDR3, is DAGVTQSPTHLIKTRGQQVTLRCSPKSGHDTVSWYQQALGQGPQFIFQYYEEEERQRGNFPDRFSGHQFPNYSSELNVNALLLGDSALYLCASSLPGQGLYNEQFFGPGTRLTVL.